These T cell receptor beta chains were read from a single sample in a study of CD8 T cells in ankylosing spondylitis. One entry per CDR3 protein results from TCRdb running MiXCR on the 5' RACE reads. Here the sample spans about 540,000 distinct CDR3 sequences, roughly 13% being singletons. Sequencing was performed on blood, either unsorted or a sorted T cell fraction (not recorded which). These receptors all stem from a male donor with ankylosing spondylitis. Both conserved end residues are part of each CDR3. Each record gives: J gene, V gene, clone size, D gene, CDR3 protein, CDR3 DNA. A D gene is named only where the DNA matches it firmly. Rows give clone size only sometimes, using once, few, many, or a class for an expanded clone.

TRBJ2-6	TRBV20-1	NA	NA	CSAPDGRAGANVLTF	TGCAGTGCTCCAGATGGCAGGGCTGGGGCCAACGTCCTGACTTTC
TRBJ2-2	TRBV20-1	many	NA	CSALGPGNTGELFF	TGCAGTGCCCTAGGGCCAGGGAACACCGGGGAGCTGTTTTTT
TRBJ2-1	TRBV20-1	NA	TRBD2	CSARVSGRYNEQFF	TGCAGTGCTAGGGTAAGCGGGAGGTACAATGAGCAGTTCTTC
TRBJ2-7	TRBV15	NA	TRBD1	CATSRGAGTASYEQYF	TGTGCCACCAGCAGGGGGGCTGGGACAGCCTCCTACGAGCAGTACTTC
TRBJ2-3	TRBV5-1	NA	TRBD2	CASSFASGSTNTQYF	TGCGCCAGCAGCTTTGCTAGCGGGAGCACAAATACGCAGTATTTT
TRBJ1-1	TRBV19	NA	NA	CASSIDKYTEAFF	TGTGCCAGTAGTATAGATAAGTATACTGAAGCTTTCTTT
TRBJ2-2	TRBV10-3	NA	NA	CAISERGGELFF	TGTGCCATCAGTGAGAGGGGCGGGGAGCTGTTTTTT
TRBJ2-5	TRBV13	few	NA	CASSPRTELKETQYF	TGTGCCAGCAGCCCAAGGACGGAGTTAAAAGAGACCCAGTACTTC
TRBJ2-1	TRBV19	many	TRBD2	CASSTSGRASYNEQFF	TGTGCCAGTAGTACTAGCGGGAGGGCTAGCTACAATGAGCAGTTCTTC
TRBJ1-1	TRBV3-1	NA	NA	CASSQDLFQNTEAFF	TGTGCCAGCAGCCAAGATTTGTTCCAGAACACTGAAGCTTTCTTT
TRBJ1-1	TRBV3-1	few	NA	CASSHDSAAFF	TGTGCCAGCAGCCATGACTCCGCAGCTTTCTTT
TRBJ1-1	TRBV28	NA	NA	CASKTPNTEAFF	TGTGCCAGCAAGACCCCGAACACTGAAGCTTTCTTT
TRBJ1-5	TRBV5-1	NA	NA	CASSLLPGSNQPQHF	TGCGCCAGCAGCTTGTTACCGGGCAGCAATCAGCCCCAGCATTTT
TRBJ1-2	TRBV6-1	few	NA	CASRSTEDYGYTF	TGTGCCAGCAGATCGACAGAGGACTATGGCTACACCTTC
TRBJ1-5	TRBV6-2/TRBV6-3	few	TRBD1	CATVQGGGNQPQHF	TGTGCCACTGTCCAGGGGGGAGGCAATCAGCCCCAGCATTTT
TRBJ2-7	TRBV20-1	few	NA	CSAEGAGAPGEQYF	TGCAGTGCTGAGGGGGCGGGAGCCCCTGGCGAGCAGTACTTC
TRBJ2-3	TRBV20-1	few	TRBD2	CSARVPAGRAIGTDTQYF	TGCAGTGCTAGAGTACCAGCGGGGAGGGCCATCGGCACAGATACGCAGTATTTT
TRBJ2-5	TRBV30	NA	NA	CAWRGETQYF	TGTGCCTGGAGGGGGGAGACCCAGTACTTC
TRBJ2-5	TRBV12-3/TRBV12-4	many	NA	CASSLAETQYF	TGTGCCAGCAGCTTAGCAGAGACCCAGTACTTC
TRBJ1-2	TRBV3-1	many	NA	CASSQDGWGTSFGYTF	TGTGCCAGCAGCCAAGATGGCTGGGGGACCTCTTTTGGCTACACCTTC
TRBJ2-6	TRBV3-1	NA	NA	CASSPLFSGANVLTF	TGTGCCAGCAGCCCCCTTTTCAGTGGGGCCAACGTCCTGACTTTC
TRBJ2-7	TRBV5-1	few	NA	CASSLDVGYSYEQYF	TGCGCCAGCAGCTTGGATGTGGGATACTCCTACGAGCAGTACTTC
TRBJ1-6	TRBV19	many	NA	CASSIATQDGSPLHF	TGTGCCAGTAGTATAGCCACACAGGACGGTTCACCCCTCCACTTT
TRBJ2-2	TRBV30	NA	NA	CAWSRGPGDGELFF	TGTGCCTGGAGTCGTGGCCCAGGGGACGGGGAGCTGTTTTTT
TRBJ1-2	TRBV20-1	few	NA	CSAPGFNYGYTF	TGCAGTGCTCCGGGATTTAACTATGGCTACACCTTC
TRBJ1-5	TRBV19	NA	NA	CASGGGPSNQPQHF	TGTGCCAGTGGGGGGGGGCCAAGCAATCAGCCCCAGCATTTT
TRBJ1-5	TRBV7-9	few	NA	CASSGTQGNNQPQHF	TGTGCCAGCAGCGGGACCCAGGGGAATAATCAGCCCCAGCATTTT
TRBJ2-1	TRBV29-1	NA	TRBD2	CSVHAVAGGLYNEQFF	TGCAGCGTCCATGCAGTAGCGGGAGGCCTTTACAATGAGCAGTTCTTC
TRBJ1-3	TRBV29-1	many	NA	CSVDRGNTIYF	TGCAGCGTTGATCGTGGAAACACCATATATTTT
TRBJ1-1	TRBV7-8	many	NA	CASSSPGTEAFF	TGTGCCAGCAGCTCTCCCGGGACAGAAGCTTTCTTT
TRBJ2-1	TRBV5-1	many	TRBD2	CASSLGGLAGVRGPEQFF	TGCGCCAGCAGCTTGGGGGGACTAGCGGGAGTTAGGGGGCCGGAGCAGTTCTTC
TRBJ2-1	TRBV15	NA	TRBD2	CALAEREGSYNEQFF	TGTGCCCTCGCGGAGCGGGAGGGCTCCTACAATGAGCAGTTCTTC
TRBJ2-2	TRBV7-8	few	TRBD2	CASSNSWTRKSGELFF	TGTGCCAGCAGCAACAGTTGGACTAGAAAATCCGGGGAGCTGTTTTTT
TRBJ2-3	TRBV20-1	NA	TRBD2	CSAKRGRENTDTQYF	TGCAGTGCTAAGCGGGGGCGGGAGAACACAGATACGCAGTATTTT
TRBJ2-3	TRBV9	NA	TRBD2	CASSVGASGYTDTQYF	TGTGCCAGCAGCGTAGGGGCTAGCGGATACACAGATACGCAGTATTTT
TRBJ2-1	TRBV7-2	few	TRBD2	CASSLVEGLAGANEQFF	TGTGCCAGCAGCTTAGTTGAGGGACTAGCGGGAGCCAATGAGCAGTTCTTC
TRBJ2-6	TRBV12-3/TRBV12-4	few	TRBD2	CASSLVGTSGSTGANVLTF	TGTGCCAGCAGTTTAGTCGGGACTAGCGGGAGTACCGGGGCCAACGTCCTGACTTTC
TRBJ2-1	TRBV29-1	many	NA	CSSGRDNEQFF	TGCAGCAGCGGCAGAGACAATGAGCAGTTCTTC
TRBJ2-2	TRBV29-1	NA	TRBD1	CSGSTGVNTGELFF	TGCAGCGGATCGACAGGGGTGAACACCGGGGAGCTGTTTTTT
TRBJ2-2	TRBV24-1	NA	NA	CATSDLRGAGTGELFF	TGTGCCACCAGTGATTTGCGGGGGGCAGGCACCGGGGAGCTGTTTTTT
TRBJ2-1	TRBV24-1	few	TRBD2	CATSDLKTSGRTYNEQFF	TGTGCCACCAGTGATTTGAAGACTAGCGGGAGAACCTACAATGAGCAGTTCTTC
TRBJ1-1	TRBV15	many	NA	CATSRDVVGRGSFF	NA
TRBJ2-3	TRBV20-1	NA	TRBD2	CSAEDPSGSSDTQYF	TGCAGTGCTGAAGACCCTAGCGGGAGCTCAGATACGCAGTATTTT
TRBJ2-1	TRBV24-1	NA	NA	CATSDLIQGHSEQFF	TGTGCCACCAGTGATTTGATACAGGGTCACAGTGAGCAGTTCTTC
TRBJ2-3	TRBV12-3/TRBV12-4	NA	TRBD1	CASSSGQGHTDTQYF	TGTGCCAGCAGTTCCGGACAGGGACACACAGATACGCAGTATTTT
TRBJ2-3	TRBV20-1	few	NA	CSALGVGGLGTDTQYF	TGCAGTGCTTTGGGGGTGGGGGGATTGGGCACAGATACGCAGTATTTT